This T cell receptor beta chain comes out of a study of OX40 agonist ivuxolimab in advanced cancers. Patients were excluded for autoimmune disease history or systemic immunosuppression. Data came from immunoSEQ multiplex PCR; TCRdb stores just in-frame clones and leaves some out. The top ten hold around 2% of the sample, which has 80,000 or so clones, 80% to 95% seen once. Germline CDR1 reads GTSNPN; CDR2 reads SVGIG (reference sequence). V lost 2 bases and J lost 7; bases outside the gene matches: 9. This CDR3 has 14 residues. This chain uses TRBV30 with TRBJ2-7; 9 bases line up with TRBD2. This clonotype was sampled from an adult with an advanced solid tumor such as melanoma, head and neck, liver or kidney cancer. The specimen comprised CD4+ or CD8+ T cells sorted from blood, sampled in a trial of the OX40 agonist ivuxolimab. The CDR3 sequence is CAWSTGTSSGEQYF. Here the CDR3 DNA reads TGTGCCTGGAGTACCGGGACTAGCTCGGGAGAGCAGTACTTC.